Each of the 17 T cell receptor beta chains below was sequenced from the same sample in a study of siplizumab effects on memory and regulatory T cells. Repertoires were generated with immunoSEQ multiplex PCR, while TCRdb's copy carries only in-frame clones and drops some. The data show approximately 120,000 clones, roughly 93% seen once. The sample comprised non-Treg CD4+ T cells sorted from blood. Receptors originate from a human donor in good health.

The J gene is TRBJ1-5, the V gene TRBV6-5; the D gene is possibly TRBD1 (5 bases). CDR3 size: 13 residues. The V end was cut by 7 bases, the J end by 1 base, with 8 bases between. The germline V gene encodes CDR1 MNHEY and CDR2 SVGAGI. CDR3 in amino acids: CASTRDSNQPQHF. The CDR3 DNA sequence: TGTGCCAGCACCCGGGACAGCAATCAGCCCCAGCATTTT.

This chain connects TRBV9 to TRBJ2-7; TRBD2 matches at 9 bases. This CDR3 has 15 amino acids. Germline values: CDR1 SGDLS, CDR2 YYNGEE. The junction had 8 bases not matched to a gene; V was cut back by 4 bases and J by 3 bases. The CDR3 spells CASSPGVAGVYEQYF. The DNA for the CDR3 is TGTGCCAGCAGCCCCGGGGTAGCGGGGGTCTACGAGCAGTACTTC. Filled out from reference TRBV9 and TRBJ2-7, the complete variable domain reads DSGVTQTPKHLITATGQRVTLRCSPRSGDLSVYWYQQSLDQGLQFLIQYYNGEERAKGNILERFSAQQFPDLHSELNLSSLELGDSALYFCASSPGVAGVYEQYFGPGTRLTVT.

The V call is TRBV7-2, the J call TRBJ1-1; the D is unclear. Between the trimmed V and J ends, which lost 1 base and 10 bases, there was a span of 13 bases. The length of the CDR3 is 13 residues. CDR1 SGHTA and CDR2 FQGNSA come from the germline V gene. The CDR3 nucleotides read TGTGCCAGCAGCTTAGTCGAAGTAACGTCAGCTTTCTTT. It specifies CASSLVEVTSAFF.

The CDR3 sequence is CSVFGGETQYF. DNA for the CDR3: TGCAGCGTTTTCGGTGGAGAGACCCAGTACTTC. The chain combines TRBV29-1 with TRBJ2-5; D uncertain. The germline V gene has CDR1 SQVTM and CDR2 ANQGSEA. This CDR3 has 11 amino acids. V lost 5 bases to trimming and J lost 4 bases, with 8 bases between them. The full variable domain, with the rest looked up from reference TRBV29-1 and TRBJ2-5, is SAVISQKPSRDICQRGTSLTIQCQVDSQVTMMFWYRQQPGQSLTLIATANQGSEATYESGFVIDKFPISRPNLTFSTLTVSNMSPEDSSIYLCSVFGGETQYFGPGTRLLVL.

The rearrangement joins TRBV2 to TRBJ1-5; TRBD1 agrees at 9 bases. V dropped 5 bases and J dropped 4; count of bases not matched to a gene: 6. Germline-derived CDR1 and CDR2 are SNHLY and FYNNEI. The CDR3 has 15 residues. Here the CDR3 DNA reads TGTGCCAGCAGTAGACAGGGGGACTATAATCAGCCCCAGCATTTT. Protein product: CASSRQGDYNQPQHF.

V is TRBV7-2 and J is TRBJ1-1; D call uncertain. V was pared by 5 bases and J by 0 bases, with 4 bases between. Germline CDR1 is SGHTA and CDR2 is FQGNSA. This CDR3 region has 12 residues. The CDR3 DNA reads TGTGCCAGCAGCCCCATGAACACTGAAGCTTTCTTT. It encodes CASSPMNTEAFF.

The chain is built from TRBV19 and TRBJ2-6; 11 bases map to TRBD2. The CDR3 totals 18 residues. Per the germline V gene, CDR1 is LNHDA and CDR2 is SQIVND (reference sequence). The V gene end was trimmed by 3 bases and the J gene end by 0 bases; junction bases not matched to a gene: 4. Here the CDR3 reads CASSIGLAGRSGANVLTF. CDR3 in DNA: TGTGCCAGTAGTATTGGACTAGCGGGTCGCTCTGGGGCCAACGTCCTGACTTTC.

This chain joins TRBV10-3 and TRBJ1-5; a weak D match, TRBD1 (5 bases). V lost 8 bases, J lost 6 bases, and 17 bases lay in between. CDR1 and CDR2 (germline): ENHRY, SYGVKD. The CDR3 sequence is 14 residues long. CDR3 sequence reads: CAISPGREGQPQHF. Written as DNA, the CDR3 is TGTGCCATCTCACCGGGCAGGGAAGGTCAGCCCCAGCATTTT.

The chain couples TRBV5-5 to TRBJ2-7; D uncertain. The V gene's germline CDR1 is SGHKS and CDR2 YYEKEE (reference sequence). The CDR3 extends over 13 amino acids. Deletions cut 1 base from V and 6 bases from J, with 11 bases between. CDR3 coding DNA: TGTGCCAGCAGCTTGATAGGGCGCCTCGAGCAGTACTTC. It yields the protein CASSLIGRLEQYF.

The CDR3 loop reads CASSYSGGGPYEQYF. The CDR3 DNA reads TGTGCCAGCAGTTACTCGGGGGGGGGCCCTTACGAGCAGTACTTC. The chain couples TRBV6-5 to TRBJ2-7, with D maybe TRBD2 (7 bases). Germline V lookup: CDR1 MNHEY, CDR2 SVGAGI. With 0 bases removed from V and 4 bases from J, the gap between germline ends came to 13 bases. CDR3 length equals 15 residues.

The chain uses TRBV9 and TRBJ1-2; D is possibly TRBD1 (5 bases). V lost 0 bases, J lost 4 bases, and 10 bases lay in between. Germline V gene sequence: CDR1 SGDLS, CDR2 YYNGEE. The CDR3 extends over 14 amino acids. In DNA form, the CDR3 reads TGTGCCAGCAGCGTAGGGGTCGGGGGCTATGGCTACACCTTC. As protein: CASSVGVGGYGYTF.

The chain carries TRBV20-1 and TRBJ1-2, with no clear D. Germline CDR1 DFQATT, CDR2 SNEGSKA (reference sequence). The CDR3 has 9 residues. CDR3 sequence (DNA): TGCAGCGTTGGGGATGGCTACACCTTC. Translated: CSVGDGYTF.

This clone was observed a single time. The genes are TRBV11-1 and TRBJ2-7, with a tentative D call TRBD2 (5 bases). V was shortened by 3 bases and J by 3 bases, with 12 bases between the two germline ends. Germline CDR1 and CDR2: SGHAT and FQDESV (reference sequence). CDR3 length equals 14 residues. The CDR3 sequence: CASSFTGFNYEQYF. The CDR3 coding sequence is TGTGCCAGCAGCTTCACGGGATTTAACTACGAGCAGTACTTC.

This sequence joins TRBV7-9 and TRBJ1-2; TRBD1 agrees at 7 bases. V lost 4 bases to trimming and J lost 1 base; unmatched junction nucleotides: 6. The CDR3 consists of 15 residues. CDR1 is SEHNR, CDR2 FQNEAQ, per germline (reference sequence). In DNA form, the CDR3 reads TGTGCCAGCAGCTATTCGGACAGGAGTAACTATGGCTACACCTTC. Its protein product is CASSYSDRSNYGYTF. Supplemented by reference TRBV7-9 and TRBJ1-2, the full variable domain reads DTGVSQNPRHKITKRGQNVTFRCDPISEHNRLYWYRQTLGQGPEFLTYFQNEAQLEKSRLLSDRFSAERPKGSFSTLEIQRTEQGDSAMYLCASSYSDRSNYGYTFGSGTRLTVV.

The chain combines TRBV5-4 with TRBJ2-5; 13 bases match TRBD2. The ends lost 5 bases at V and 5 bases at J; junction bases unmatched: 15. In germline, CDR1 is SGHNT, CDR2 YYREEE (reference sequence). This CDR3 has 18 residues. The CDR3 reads CASRYRRTSGGEAETQYF. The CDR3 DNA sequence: TGTGCCAGCAGATACCGCCGGACTAGCGGGGGCGAGGCGGAGACCCAGTACTTC.

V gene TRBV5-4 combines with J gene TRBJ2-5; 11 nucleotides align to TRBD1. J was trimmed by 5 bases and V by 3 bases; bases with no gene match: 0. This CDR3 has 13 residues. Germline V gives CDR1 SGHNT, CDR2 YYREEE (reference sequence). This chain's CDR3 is CASSWDRGETQYF. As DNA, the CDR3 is TGTGCCAGCAGCTGGGACAGGGGGGAGACCCAGTACTTC.

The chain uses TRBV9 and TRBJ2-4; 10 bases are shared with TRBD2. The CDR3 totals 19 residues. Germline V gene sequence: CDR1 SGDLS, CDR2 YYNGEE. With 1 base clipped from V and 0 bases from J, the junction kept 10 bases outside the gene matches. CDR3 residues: CASSVLSGGAALAKNIQYF. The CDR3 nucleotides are TGTGCCAGCAGCGTATTGAGCGGGGGGGCCGCCTTAGCCAAAAACATTCAGTACTTC. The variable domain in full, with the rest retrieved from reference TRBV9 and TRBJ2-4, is DSGVTQTPKHLITATGQRVTLRCSPRSGDLSVYWYQQSLDQGLQFLIQYYNGEERAKGNILERFSAQQFPDLHSELNLSSLELGDSALYFCASSVLSGGAALAKNIQYFGAGTRLSVL.